A selection of T cell receptor beta chains follows, all from one sample in a study of T-cell reconstitution after alpha-beta-depleted transplantation in children. TCRdb called the PCR reads again in MiXCR, with one record for every CDR3 protein. The repertoire has hundreds of thousands of distinct CDR3 sequences, around 16% of them found once; the top ten carry approximately 1%. The source material was PBMCs from the stem cell graft donor, sampled from the stem cell graft. The receptors were gathered from a human donor who donated a stem cell graft to a child with acute myeloid leukemia. Both conserved end residues are part of each CDR3. D genes are given only for firm matches. Clone size is stated in some rows and not others, as once, few, many or a class when expanded.

clone size	V gene	D gene	J gene	CDR3 protein	CDR3 DNA
few	TRBV7-2	NA	TRBJ2-7	CASSRRGSEQYF	TGTGCCAGCAGCCGGAGAGGGAGCGAGCAGTACTTC
NA	TRBV7-2	TRBD1	TRBJ1-5	CASSLGQRGIQPQHF	TGTGCCAGCAGCTTGGGACAGCGTGGGATCCAGCCCCAGCATTTT
few	TRBV29-1	NA	TRBJ2-5	CSVEDAKWETQYF	TGCAGCGTTGAAGATGCTAAGTGGGAGACCCAGTACTTC
many	TRBV15	NA	TRBJ1-2	CATSGPEVDSNYGYTF	TGTGCCACCAGCGGGCCAGAGGTTGACAGCAACTATGGCTACACCTTC
NA	TRBV9	TRBD2	TRBJ2-5	CASSVGTSGEPRETQYF	TGTGCCAGCAGCGTGGGGACTAGCGGGGAGCCCCGGGAGACCCAGTACTTC
NA	TRBV29-1	NA	TRBJ1-2	CSVEDPTGMGHGYTF	TGCAGCGTTGAAGACCCCACAGGGATGGGTCATGGCTACACCTTC
few	TRBV7-9	NA	TRBJ2-7	CASSSSPGYEQYF	TGTGCCAGCAGCTCCAGTCCGGGCTACGAGCAGTACTTC
NA	TRBV6-2/TRBV6-3	TRBD1	TRBJ1-2	CASSSTGGADYGYTF	TGTGCCAGCAGTTCGACAGGGGGCGCGGACTATGGCTACACCTTC
many	TRBV5-1	NA	TRBJ1-1	CASSLGPGGMNTEAFF	TGCGCCAGCAGCCTCGGCCCCGGGGGGATGAACACTGAAGCTTTCTTT
many	TRBV5-1	NA	TRBJ1-2	CASSLDQVDGYTF	TGCGCCAGCAGCTTGGACCAGGTGGATGGCTACACCTTC
many	TRBV12-3/TRBV12-4	NA	TRBJ1-2	CASGYGYTF	TGTGCCAGCGGGTATGGCTACACCTTC
few	TRBV7-9	NA	TRBJ1-1	CASSLGEFTEAFF	TGTGCCAGCAGCTTGGGGGAATTCACTGAAGCTTTCTTT
NA	TRBV7-2	NA	TRBJ2-3	CASSLGGIPSTDTQYF	TGTGCCAGCAGCTTAGGCGGGATACCTAGCACAGATACGCAGTATTTT
many	TRBV20-1	NA	TRBJ2-1	CSAKRVNEQFF	TGCAGTGCTAAAAGGGTCAACGAGCAGTTCTTC
many	TRBV29-1	NA	TRBJ1-1	CSALEGGTEAFF	TGCAGCGCCCTGGAAGGGGGCACTGAAGCTTTCTTT
NA	TRBV6-2/TRBV6-3	NA	TRBJ1-5	CASSYSPGAHQPQHF	TGTGCCAGCAGTTACTCCCCGGGGGCGCATCAGCCCCAGCATTTT
many	TRBV29-1	TRBD1	TRBJ1-5	CSVKQGNSNQPQHF	TGCAGCGTGAAACAGGGGAATAGCAATCAGCCCCAGCATTTT
NA	TRBV9	TRBD1	TRBJ1-6	CASSATGGGYNSPLHF	TGTGCCAGCAGCGCCACAGGGGGCGGATATAATTCACCCCTCCACTTT
NA	TRBV28	TRBD1	TRBJ2-1	CAMGPRVLCLNRDSPYNEQFF	TGTGCCATGGGCCCTAGGGTCCTCTGCTTAAACCGGGACAGCCCCTACAATGAGCAGTTCTTC
NA	TRBV7-2	NA	TRBJ1-2	CASSLGGRPGGYTF	TGTGCCAGCAGCTTAGGTGGCCGTCCGGGGGGCTACACCTTC
NA	TRBV24-1	NA	TRBJ2-3	CATSDNFRDTDTQYF	TGTGCCACCAGTGATAACTTCAGGGACACAGATACGCAGTATTTT
few	TRBV20-1	TRBD1	TRBJ2-3	CSARDRETGTPDTQYF	TGCAGTGCTAGAGATCGAGAGACAGGGACCCCAGATACGCAGTATTTT
many	TRBV20-1	NA	TRBJ1-2	CSASSSNYGYTF	TGCAGTGCTAGTAGCAGTAACTATGGCTACACCTTC
many	TRBV20-1	NA	TRBJ1-2	CSAPGASGSPPNYGYTF	TGCAGTGCCCCCGGAGCTTCAGGAAGCCCGCCTAACTATGGCTACACCTTC
many	TRBV5-1	NA	TRBJ1-2	CASSLSGYYGYTF	TGCGCCAGCAGCTTGAGTGGATACTATGGCTACACCTTC
many	TRBV20-1	TRBD2	TRBJ2-7	CSARDPRTSGGAREQYF	TGCAGTGCTAGAGATCCTAGGACTAGCGGGGGGGCCAGGGAGCAGTACTTC
many	TRBV6-5	NA	TRBJ1-4	CASSYRVGWGTNEKLFF	TGTGCCAGCAGTTATAGAGTTGGGTGGGGGACAAATGAAAAACTGTTTTTT